Following are 30 T cell receptor beta chains from one sample sequenced in a study of PD-L1 blockade in urothelial cancer. The assay was immunoSEQ multiplex PCR, and TCRdb's table has in-frame clones only and misses some. The sample shows roughly 100,000 clones, 70% to 90% of them seen only once. The specimen was PBMCs, collected around atezolizumab (anti-PD-L1) treatment. The receptors stem from a man aged 45-65 years with urothelial cancer.

The chain recombines TRBV19 with TRBJ2-5; 8 bases align to TRBD2. The CDR3 spans 13 residues. Germline values: CDR1 LNHDA, CDR2 SQIVND (reference sequence). V trimming: 1 base; J trimming: 9 bases; junction bases outside the gene matches: 4. CDR3 protein: CASSIAGGRAQYF. The CDR3 DNA is TGTGCCAGTAGTATAGCGGGAGGGCGGGCCCAGTACTTC.

The rearrangement links TRBV5-1 to TRBJ2-7, with 8 bases fitting TRBD1. The CDR3 contains 14 residues. Germline assignment: CDR1 SGHRS and CDR2 YFSETQ. Trimming took 5 bases from V and 4 from J; bases not matched to a gene: 8. The CDR3 loop reads CASSLQGEVYEQYF. The DNA for the CDR3 is TGCGCCAGCAGTCTACAGGGGGAAGTTTACGAGCAGTACTTC.

CDR3 coding DNA: TGTGCCAGCAGTGCTCAGAGGGATGAAAAACTGTTTTTT. Its protein product is CASSAQRDEKLFF. The chain is built from TRBV6-1 and TRBJ1-4, with D unclear. Germline values: CDR1 MNHNS, CDR2 SASEGT. The CDR3 totals 13 residues. V lost 4 bases and J 6 bases, leaving 9 bases between the germline ends.

The chain couples TRBV6-6 to TRBJ1-5, with 7 bases fitting TRBD1. CDR3 length: 15 amino acids. Trimming at V came to 6 bases and at J to 5 bases, leaving 10 bases not matched to a gene. Germline assignment: CDR1 MNHNY and CDR2 SVGAGI (reference sequence). The CDR3 coding sequence is TGTGCCAGCAGCCCGGGACAGCTCCCCTATCAGCCCCAGCATTTT. Protein sequence: CASSPGQLPYQPQHF.

The V gene is TRBV30, the J gene TRBJ2-7; 10 bases agree with TRBD2. The CDR3 runs to 14 residues. V trimming: 4 bases; J trimming: 6 bases; junction bases outside the gene matches: 9. CDR1 is GTSNPN, CDR2 SVGIG, per germline (reference sequence). The CDR3 sequence is CAWMFRAGGPEQYF. The CDR3 bases are TGTGCCTGGATGTTCAGAGCGGGAGGGCCCGAGCAGTACTTC.

J is TRBJ2-7 and V is TRBV5-1; D gene ambiguous. The CDR3 runs 14 residues. Germline CDR1 and CDR2: SGHRS and YFSETQ. The V and J ends lost 0 bases and 6 bases respectively, with 13 bases between them. CDR3 DNA: TGCGCCAGCAGCTTGGGCGGTCTACTCGGCGAGCAGTACTTC. Translation gives CASSLGGLLGEQYF.

The CDR3 DNA reads TGTGCCACCGGACAGGCTCCCTACGAGCAGTACTTC. Its translation is CATGQAPYEQYF. This chain connects TRBV28 to TRBJ2-7; 7 positions agree with TRBD1. Germline V gene data show CDR1 as MDHEN and CDR2 as SYDVKM. This CDR3 is built from 12 residues. V was pared by 10 bases and J by 2 bases, with 5 bases of the junction left unmatched. The full variable domain, with the rest looked up from reference TRBV28 and TRBJ2-7, is DVKVTQSSRYLVKRTGEKVFLECVQDMDHENMFWYRQDPGLGLRLIYFSYDVKMKEKGDIPEGYSVSREKKERFSLILESASTNQTSMYLCATGQAPYEQYFGPGTRLTVT.

This rearrangement joins TRBV18 to TRBJ1-1, with TRBD1 identical over 9 bases. Germline values: CDR1 KGHSH, CDR2 LQKENI. The CDR3 covers 15 residues. V gave up 6 bases and J gave up 0 bases; unmatched junction bases: 5. The CDR3 region has the DNA TGTGCCAGCTCCCGGGACAGGGAGATGAACACTGAAGCTTTCTTT. This sequence encodes CASSRDREMNTEAFF.

The rearrangement uses TRBV19 and TRBJ2-4; 14 bases line up with TRBD2. This CDR3 region has 17 residues. Losses at the gene ends were 5 bases for V and 1 base for J; bases not matched to a gene: 4. Germline loops: CDR1 LNHDA, CDR2 SQIVND (reference sequence). The CDR3 DNA sequence: TGTGCCAGTAGTCCGGGACTAGCGGGAGCCGCCAAAAACATTCAGTACTTC. Translated, it gives CASSPGLAGAAKNIQYF.

Here the CDR3 DNA reads TGTGCCAGCAGCCCATGGAGTAGCGGGAGCTCCTACAATGAGCAGTTCTTC. Amino acids: CASSPWSSGSSYNEQFF. The chain joins TRBV13 to TRBJ2-1, with 9 positions matching TRBD2. The ends lost 5 bases at V and 0 bases at J; junction bases unmatched: 8. The CDR3 covers 17 residues. Germline assignment: CDR1 PRHDT and CDR2 FYEKMQ (reference sequence).

V and J are TRBV7-3 and TRBJ1-1; the match to TRBD1 covers 9 bases. Germline CDR1 SGHTA, CDR2 FQGTGA. The CDR3 has 16 amino acids. Trimming cost V 5 bases and J 4 bases; bases outside gene matches: 11. The CDR3 loop reads CASSPNAGTGSTEAFF. The CDR3 nucleotides read TGTGCCAGCAGCCCCAACGCCGGGACAGGGAGCACTGAAGCTTTCTTT.

A word on this clone: A much larger clone differs by one base, so this may be a read error. The identical CDR3 is also encoded by other nucleotide sequences in the sample. The chain joins TRBV14 to TRBJ2-3, with 9 positions matching TRBD2. The V gene's germline CDR1 is SGHDN and CDR2 FVKESK. V lost 6 bases, J lost 4 bases, and 11 bases stayed unmatched. The CDR3 contains 16 residues. CDR3 region: CASSRTRAGGADTQYF. CDR3 in DNA: TGTGCCAGCAGTCGAACCCGAGCGGGAGGCGCAGATACGCAGTATTTT.

This sequence joins TRBV5-5 and TRBJ2-7; 12 bases match TRBD1. With V trimmed by 7 bases and J by 4 bases, 15 bases remained unmatched. The CDR3 contains 17 residues. The germline V gene has CDR1 SGHKS and CDR2 YYEKEE (reference sequence). For the CDR3, the DNA is TGTGCCAGCGACCCCATTGCTGGGACAGGGGGCATGTACGAGCAGTACTTC. Its translation: CASDPIAGTGGMYEQYF.

The rearrangement joins TRBV5-1 to TRBJ1-1, with TRBD1 as a possible D gene (6 bases). Trimming took off 3 bases at V and 1 base at J, with 10 bases between the two ends. CDR1 is SGHRS and CDR2 is YFSETQ in the germline V gene. The CDR3 covers 14 residues. The CDR3 sequence: CASSSGQPNTEAFF. The CDR3 bases are TGCGCCAGCAGCTCAGGACAGCCGAACACTGAAGCTTTCTTT.

The V gene is TRBV6-5, the J gene TRBJ2-6; D unclear. The germline V and J ends were trimmed by 5 bases and 0 bases, with 8 bases remaining between them. The length of the CDR3 is 15 residues. Germline CDR1 MNHEY, CDR2 SVGAGI. Here the CDR3 reads CASSIQSSGANVLTF. DNA of the CDR3: TGTGCCAGCAGTATACAGAGCTCTGGGGCCAACGTCCTGACTTTC.

This clone was counted a few times. V and J are TRBV7-9 and TRBJ2-3; D call uncertain. The V gene's germline CDR1 is SEHNR and CDR2 FQNEAQ (reference sequence). This CDR3 is 12 amino acids long. Trimming took 5 bases from V and 4 from J, leaving 7 bases between them. The CDR3 coding sequence is TGTGCCAGCAGCCCTCTCTCAGATACGCAGTATTTT. Protein: CASSPLSDTQYF.

The sample holds one count of this clone. The chain employs TRBV19 and TRBJ2-1; D unresolved. This CDR3 region has 13 residues. V shed 6 bases and J shed 2 bases, with 8 bases lying between them. The V gene's germline CDR1 is LNHDA and CDR2 SQIVND (reference sequence). CDR3 nucleotides: TGTGCCAGTAGCCTAGTAACCTACAATGAGCAGTTCTTC. Amino acid sequence: CASSLVTYNEQFF.

In this sample, this clone turned up once. The J gene is TRBJ2-7, the V gene TRBV18; D is uncertain. The CDR3 spans 15 residues. V dropped 3 bases and J dropped 2 bases, with 14 bases sitting between them. CDR1 is KGHSH, CDR2 LQKENI, per germline. CDR3 DNA sequence: TGTGCCAGCTCACCTGACTCCCGGAACACCTACGAGCAGTACTTC. This gives the protein CASSPDSRNTYEQYF.

This chain joins TRBV6-1 and TRBJ2-7; 7 bases fit TRBD2. The V gene end was trimmed by 8 bases and the J gene end by 4 bases; junction bases not matched to a gene: 11. This CDR3 comprises 14 residues. The germline V gene encodes CDR1 MNHNS and CDR2 SASEGT. CDR3 region: CASSGRGSGYEQYF. The DNA of the CDR3 is TGTGCCAGCTCGGGACGCGGGAGTGGTTACGAGCAGTACTTC.

This chain links TRBV6-5 with TRBJ1-6, with TRBD1 matching 10 bases. Germline trimming cut 8 bases from V and 4 bases from J; bases unmatched to any gene: 8. Looked up from germline, CDR1 is MNHEY and CDR2 is SVGAGI. This CDR3 is built from 16 residues. CDR3 coding DNA: TGTGCCAGCTGTTGGGACAGGGGAGGATATAATTCACCCCTCCACTTT. Its protein is CASCWDRGGYNSPLHF.

The gene calls are TRBV5-1 and TRBJ1-6, with D tentatively TRBD1 (5 bases). CDR1 SGHRS and CDR2 YFSETQ come from the germline V gene. The CDR3 consists of 15 residues. V was trimmed by 0 bases and J by 9 bases, leaving 13 bases between them. CDR3 amino acids: CASSLGGVQGSPLHF. The CDR3, as DNA: TGCGCCAGCAGCTTGGGGGGGGTCCAGGGTTCACCCCTCCACTTT.

The chain combines TRBV6-1 with TRBJ2-3; 12 bases agree with TRBD2. CDR1 is MNHNS and CDR2 is SASEGT in the germline V gene. CDR3 length: 15 amino acids. With 7 bases clipped from V and 4 bases from J, the junction kept 6 bases outside the gene matches. In DNA form, the CDR3 reads TGTGCCAGCACCTCGACTAGCGGGAGCTCAGATACGCAGTATTTT. Protein product: CASTSTSGSSDTQYF.

This chain connects TRBV18 to TRBJ2-1; 13 nucleotides match TRBD2. The J segment lost 0 bases and the V segment lost 3 bases, leaving 8 bases of the junction unmatched. CDR1 KGHSH and CDR2 LQKENI come from the germline V gene. This CDR3 is built from 19 residues. The CDR3 bases are TGTGCCAGCTCACCCCCGGGACTAGCGGGGCCTAGCTCCTACAATGAGCAGTTCTTC. This gives the protein CASSPPGLAGPSSYNEQFF.

This clone was found many times. This chain links TRBV7-9 with TRBJ2-7, with D tentatively TRBD1 (6 bases). With 5 bases removed from V and 7 bases from J, the gap between germline ends came to 15 bases. Germline V CDR1 and CDR2: SEHNR, FQNEAQ (reference sequence). The CDR3 loop spans 13 amino acids. This CDR3 reads CASSPRGPAEQYF. As DNA, the CDR3 is TGTGCCAGCAGCCCCAGGGGTCCGGCGGAGCAGTACTTC. Together with reference TRBV7-9 and TRBJ2-7, the CDR3 gives the full variable domain: DTGVSQNPRHKITKRGQNVTFRCDPISEHNRLYWYRQTLGQGPEFLTYFQNEAQLEKSRLLSDRFSAERPKGSFSTLEIQRTEQGDSAMYLCASSPRGPAEQYFGPGTRLTVT.

The gene calls are TRBV19 and TRBJ1-2, with D tentatively TRBD1 (6 bases). The CDR3 has 17 amino acids. The germline gives CDR1 LNHDA, CDR2 SQIVND (reference sequence). The V end lost 4 bases, the J end lost 0 bases, and 18 bases lay between the germline ends. The CDR3, as DNA: TGTGCCAGTAGTAGAGTAGTTAGGACAGCTGCTAACTATGGCTACACCTTC. Translating it yields CASSRVVRTAANYGYTF.

The CDR3: CASSQGTLSYEQYF. CDR3 nucleotide sequence: TGTGCCAGCAGTCAGGGGACCCTCTCCTACGAGCAGTACTTC. This chain links TRBV27 with TRBJ2-7; D may be TRBD1 (6 bases). Trimming removed 5 bases at V and 0 bases at J, with 11 bases between. The CDR3 spans 14 residues. Germline CDR1 is MNHEY and CDR2 is SMNVEV (reference sequence).

This chain connects TRBV5-8 to TRBJ2-5; TRBD2 might be the D (6 bases). V was trimmed by 0 bases and J by 5 bases, leaving 14 bases between them. This CDR3 is 15 amino acids long. Looked up from germline, CDR1 is SGHTS and CDR2 is YDEGEE. The CDR3 reads CASSLASGVRETQYF. The CDR3 DNA reads as TGTGCCAGCAGCTTGGCCTCGGGAGTGAGGGAGACCCAGTACTTC.

The chain uses TRBV6-1 and TRBJ2-3, with 12 bases aligning to TRBD2. Per the germline V gene, CDR1 is MNHNS and CDR2 is SASEGT. The CDR3 contains 15 residues. V gave up 5 bases and J gave up 11 bases; unmatched junction bases: 11. In nucleotides, the CDR3 is TGTGCCAGCAGTCCGACTAGCGGGAGTAAGTTTGAGCAGTATTTT. It translates to CASSPTSGSKFEQYF.

The chain is built from TRBV28 and TRBJ1-6; TRBD1 matches at 11 bases. The CDR3 spans 15 residues. V dropped 9 bases and J dropped 9; count of bases not matched to a gene: 10. CDR1 and CDR2 (germline): MDHEN, SYDVKM. The CDR3 nucleotides read TGTGCCAGTTATGAACGGGACAGGGGGACTTCACCCCTCCACTTT. Protein: CASYERDRGTSPLHF.

This clone was seen a single time. The gene calls are TRBV5-1 and TRBJ2-6, with 7 positions matching TRBD1. The CDR3 totals 17 residues. Germline CDR1 and CDR2: SGHRS and YFSETQ. V was clipped by 1 base and J by 3 bases; unmatched bases: 7. In DNA form, the CDR3 reads TGCGCCAGCAGCTTGAGTATGACAGGGTTTGGGGCCAACGTCCTGACTTTC. It encodes CASSLSMTGFGANVLTF.